Listed below are T cell receptor beta chains from one sample, sequenced in a study of T cell repertoires in cytomegalovirus infection. TCRdb reprocessed the reads via MiXCR and lists one record per CDR3 protein. The top ten clones hold around an eighth of a sample with fewer than 950,000 distinct CDR3 sequences, approximately 32% of them seen once. Antigens for these TCRs are unknown. This specimen was cultured CD8+ T cells from PBMCs, taken from culture after CMV antigen stimulation. These receptors originate from a human donor in good health (CMV status not recorded). Some clones in this sample may be carry-over from other donors' samples. Both conserved end residues are part of each CDR3. The D gene is left open where the match is weak. Part of the rows lack a size; the others show once, few, many or a class for expanded clones.

TRBV7-9,TRBD1,TRBJ2-1,many,CASSTGGYYNEQFF
TRBV7-2,NA,TRBJ2-3,many,CASSWYEGLSTDTQYF
TRBV28,NA,TRBJ1-1,once,CASSDFHAGPTTEAFF
TRBV20-1,TRBD2,TRBJ2-1,NA,CSARSGGVYNEQFF
TRBV5-1,NA,TRBJ1-1,few,CASSLNQENTEAFF
TRBV12-3/TRBV12-4,TRBD2,TRBJ2-4,NA,CASSPGTILAKNIQYF
TRBV10-3,NA,TRBJ2-2,few,CAISAFETATNTGELFF
TRBV20-1,TRBD2,TRBJ2-1,NA,CSARAGLAGEPNYNEQFF
TRBV7-6,NA,TRBJ2-1,few,CASSLVTVSYNEQFF
TRBV2,NA,TRBJ1-4,few,CASSEAGFTRGTNEKLFF
TRBV28,TRBD1,TRBJ2-1,few,CASSPGTGYSYNEQFF
TRBV7-6,NA,TRBJ2-2,few,CASIGRGELFF
TRBV7-4,NA,TRBJ1-2,NA,CASSPRQYYGYTF
TRBV27,NA,TRBJ1-1,NA,CASSFYGQAFF
TRBV12-3/TRBV12-4,TRBD2,TRBJ2-1,NA,CASSDGGRGVYEQFF
TRBV4-1,NA,TRBJ2-2,NA,CASSQVTNTGELFF
TRBV2,TRBD1,TRBJ1-2,NA,CASSDLTGDRFNYGYTF
TRBV7-9,TRBD2,TRBJ2-2,NA,CASSSSTSGDTGELFF
TRBV5-4,NA,TRBJ2-7,NA,CASSLSGNDYEQYF
TRBV7-8,NA,TRBJ1-4,many,CASSSTVNEKLFF
TRBV12-3/TRBV12-4,NA,TRBJ2-1,NA,CASSRAGNPYNEQFF
TRBV19,NA,TRBJ1-1,NA,CASRVRERANTEAFF
TRBV28,NA,TRBJ2-2,many,CASSFMNTGELFF
TRBV28,TRBD1,TRBJ2-1,few,CASSDRGRFSEQFF
TRBV7-3,NA,TRBJ2-5,few,CASSDRGGRETQYF
TRBV7-9,TRBD1,TRBJ1-2,NA,CASSLEQGAKGYTF
TRBV7-9,NA,TRBJ2-5,few,CASTRGQETQYF
TRBV6-5,NA,TRBJ2-2,NA,CASSFTYRETGELFF
TRBV7-8,TRBD2,TRBJ2-1,many,CASSRASGGNNEQFF
TRBV28,TRBD2,TRBJ2-2,NA,CASSLPPGGQRELFF
TRBV2,NA,TRBJ1-5,few,CAPGSGRDQPQHF
TRBV25-1,NA,TRBJ1-6,NA,CASRVGFYNSPLHF
TRBV7-2,NA,TRBJ2-1,few,CASSLDPAASYNEQFF
TRBV6-1,NA,TRBJ2-2,NA,CASSYDIFLKTNGELFF
TRBV6-6,TRBD1,TRBJ1-6,NA,CASTPYPDRNSPLHF
TRBV2,TRBD1,TRBJ2-4,NA,CASSEGPGGGENIQYF
TRBV27,NA,TRBJ1-1,NA,CASYGWNTEAFF
TRBV7-9,TRBD1,TRBJ1-4,few,CASSKDGQVEKLFF
TRBV24-1,NA,TRBJ1-5,NA,CATSDRGVNQPQHF
TRBV24-1,TRBD1,TRBJ1-5,NA,CATSDLRQGEQPQHF
TRBV19,NA,TRBJ1-1,few,CASSIGILTEAFF
TRBV2,NA,TRBJ2-2,NA,CASSERGGTGELFF
TRBV5-8,NA,TRBJ2-2,many,CASSTRQEGTGELFF
TRBV12-5,TRBD1,TRBJ1-1,NA,CASGLVGTGDLNTEAFF
TRBV10-3,TRBD1,TRBJ1-5,few,CAIREDRGEGQPQHF
TRBV4-3,TRBD1,TRBJ1-4,NA,CASSRTRQGGYEKLFF
TRBV7-9,TRBD1,TRBJ2-7,few,CASSAPTGSRYEQYF
TRBV7-9,NA,TRBJ1-3,few,CASSSLGRTSSGNTIYF
TRBV7-6,NA,TRBJ1-5,few,CASSHGLGNQPQHF
TRBV7-9,NA,TRBJ2-7,few,CASSSPSGSHEQYF
TRBV27,TRBD1,TRBJ2-1,many,CASSLGTGDEQFF
TRBV5-5,NA,TRBJ2-1,few,CASSLDLGTEQFF
TRBV14,NA,TRBJ2-5,few,CASSPQTRGETQYF
TRBV2,TRBD1,TRBJ1-1,NA,CASSVPGQGARFMNTEAFF
TRBV7-8,TRBD2,TRBJ2-1,few,CASSHPGTSGGESSYNEQFF